The next 27 T cell receptor beta chains were all read from a single sample in a study of Graves' ophthalmopathy and Graves' hyperthyroidism. The study amplified TCR beta CDR3 regions using RNA transcripts. HTBI primers primed a first-round RT-PCR, and a second-round multiplex PCR followed. TCRdb reanalysed the multiplex PCR reads using MiXCR and keeps one entry per CDR3 protein. This repertoire shows 200,000 to 250,000 distinct CDR3 sequences, 20% to 25% found once; its top ten account for approximately 39%. The material sequenced was peripheral blood. The receptors derive from a woman aged 45-59 years with Graves' ophthalmopathy.

This clonotype has ten or more counts. This chain connects TRBV30 to TRBJ1-6; 7 bases match TRBD1. The CDR3 loop spans 14 amino acids. Germline values: CDR1 GTSNPN, CDR2 SVGIG (reference sequence). V shed 1 base, J shed 6 bases, and the junction held 3 bases outside the gene matches. In DNA form, the CDR3 reads TGTGCCTGGAGTGGGGGACAGTTTAATTCACCCCTCCACTTT. Encoded protein: CAWSGGQFNSPLHF. Full variable domain (remainder filled in from reference TRBV30 and TRBJ1-6): SQTIHQWPATLVQPVGSPLSLECTVEGTSNPNLYWYRQAAGRGLQLLFYSVGIGQISSEVPQNLSASRPQDRQFILSSKKLLLSDSGFYLCAWSGGQFNSPLHFGNGTRLTVT.

This clonotype has at least ten counts. V and J are TRBV6-1 and TRBJ1-6, with 8 positions matching TRBD1. CDR1 and CDR2 from the germline V gene are MNHNS and SASEGT. This CDR3 has 14 residues. Germline trimming cut 5 bases from V and 8 bases from J; bases unmatched to any gene: 5. The CDR3 loop is CASSNQGAHSPLHF. As DNA, the CDR3 is TGTGCCAGCAGTAATCAGGGGGCTCATTCACCCCTCCACTTT.

This clonotype has just a few counts. The chain carries TRBV4-2 and TRBJ2-2, with D unclear. Germline V CDR1 and CDR2: LGHNA, YNFKEQ. The CDR3 contains 15 residues. V was clipped by 0 bases and J by 6 bases, with 11 bases between them. The CDR3 protein is CASSQDFVGAGELFF. The CDR3 DNA reads TGTGCCAGCAGCCAAGATTTTGTGGGTGCCGGGGAGCTGTTTTTT.

This clonotype was counted a single time. The chain uses TRBV10-2 and TRBJ1-5; the match to TRBD1 covers 9 bases. Germline CDR1 WSHSY, CDR2 SAAADI. CDR3 length equals 13 residues. J lost 9 bases, V lost 6 bases, and 6 bases had no gene match. The chain's CDR3 is CASSQGQGLPQHF. CDR3 nucleotide sequence: TGCGCCAGCAGCCAGGGACAGGGACTGCCCCAGCATTTT.

This clonotype was seen a few times. This sequence joins TRBV5-5 and TRBJ1-2, with 9 bases aligning to TRBD1. CDR3 length: 16 amino acids. The germline V gene encodes CDR1 SGHKS and CDR2 YYEKEE (reference sequence). V was clipped by 4 bases and J by 3 bases; unmatched bases: 10. The CDR3 DNA reads as TGTGCCAGCAGCATAACGGGACAGGGCGAGGACTATGGCTACACCTTC. Encoded protein: CASSITGQGEDYGYTF. Full variable domain (remainder filled in from reference TRBV5-5 and TRBJ1-2): DAGVTQSPTHLIKTRGQQVTLRCSPISGHKSVSWYQQVLGQGPQFIFQYYEKEERGRGNFPDRFSARQFPNYSSELNVNALLLGDSALYLCASSITGQGEDYGYTFGSGTRLTVV.

This clonotype was counted ten times or more. The chain carries TRBV12-3 or TRBV12-4 and TRBJ2-6; D gene unclear. V was pared by 3 bases and J by 0 bases, with 12 bases between. CDR3 length: 17 amino acids. The CDR3 here is CASSFASPSSGANVLTF. In DNA, the CDR3 is TGTGCCAGCAGTTTTGCCAGTCCAAGCTCTGGGGCCAACGTCCTGACTTTC.

V is TRBV28 and J is TRBJ2-7; 7 positions agree with TRBD1. V gave up 6 bases and J gave up 0 bases; unmatched junction bases: 5. CDR1 MDHEN and CDR2 SYDVKM come from the germline V gene. CDR3 length equals 14 residues. The CDR3 region is CASRAGTDSYEQYF. The DNA for the CDR3 is TGTGCCAGCAGAGCCGGGACAGACTCCTACGAGCAGTACTTC.

This clonotype was recorded many times. V gene TRBV20-1 combines with J gene TRBJ1-1; 8 bases map to TRBD1. Per germline, CDR1 DFQATT and CDR2 SNEGSKA (reference sequence). The length of the CDR3 is 12 residues. The junction had 5 bases not matched to a gene; V was cut back by 6 bases and J by 5 bases. The CDR3 nucleotides are TGCAGTGCACCCGGACAGGGAACTGAAGCTTTCTTT. Its protein is CSAPGQGTEAFF.

This clonotype was recorded at least ten times. The chain recombines TRBV20-1 with TRBJ2-7; possibly TRBD1 or TRBD2 for D (5 bases each). This CDR3 spans 14 amino acids. With 6 bases removed from V and 5 bases from J, the gap between germline ends came to 20 bases. CDR1 and CDR2 (germline): DFQATT, SNEGSKA (reference sequence). CDR3 nucleotides: TGCAGTGCCAATTCCGGGACCCTAGGGAACGAGCAGTACTTC. Translating gives CSANSGTLGNEQYF.

Many counts were recorded for this clonotype. The V call is TRBV5-5, the J call TRBJ2-2; D might be TRBD1 or TRBD2, each matching 5 bases. Trimming stripped 4 bases from V and 7 bases from J, with 14 bases between. Germline V CDR1 and CDR2: SGHKS, YYEKEE (reference sequence). The CDR3 sequence is 14 residues long. CDR3 nucleotide sequence: TGTGCCAGCAGCCGCGATGGGACGGGCGGGGAGCTGTTTTTT. Its translation is CASSRDGTGGELFF.

The rearrangement links TRBV12-3 or TRBV12-4 to TRBJ1-2, with D unclear. There are 11 residues in the CDR3. V lost 6 bases and J 7 bases, leaving 9 bases between the germline ends. The CDR3 DNA reads TGTGCCAGCAGAGGGATAGGTGGCTACACCTTC. Its translation is CASRGIGGYTF.

This clonotype was counted at least ten times. This chain joins TRBV27 and TRBJ2-7; weak D call: TRBD2 (5 bases). Trimming stripped 6 bases from V and 0 bases from J, with 15 bases between. CDR1 MNHEY and CDR2 SMNVEV come from the germline V gene (reference sequence). The length of the CDR3 is 15 residues. In DNA form, the CDR3 reads TGTGCCAGCAGCCCCGTGAGCGGTGACTCCTACGAGCAGTACTTC. Its translation is CASSPVSGDSYEQYF.

This clonotype showed up many times. The chain recombines TRBV10-3 with TRBJ1-3; D call uncertain. The CDR3 totals 12 residues. V was pared by 6 bases and J by 6 bases, with 9 bases between. Looked up from germline, CDR1 is ENHRY and CDR2 is SYGVKD. For the CDR3, the DNA is TGTGCCATCAGCCCTAGCGAAAACACCATATATTTT. Translating gives CAISPSENTIYF.

This clonotype has a count of ten or more. The chain joins TRBV20-1 to TRBJ1-5, with 8 nucleotides matching TRBD1. The V gene's germline CDR1 is DFQATT and CDR2 SNEGSKA (reference sequence). The CDR3 is 15 amino acids. V was pared by 5 bases and J by 6 bases, with 12 bases of the junction left unmatched. The CDR3 DNA reads TGCAGTGCTCATCTGAGGCAGGGGGCGAGTCAGCCCCAGCATTTT. Translation gives CSAHLRQGASQPQHF.

This clonotype came up many times. The rearrangement joins TRBV6-1 to TRBJ2-7, with a tentative D call TRBD2 (5 bases). V gave up 8 bases and J gave up 6 bases, with 14 bases separating them. Germline CDR1 reads MNHNS; CDR2 reads SASEGT. The CDR3 contains 12 residues. The CDR3 sequence: CASGKLGSEQYF. In nucleotides, the CDR3 is TGTGCCAGCGGTAAACTAGGGAGCGAGCAGTACTTC.

This clonotype was picked up many times. The chain carries TRBV27 and TRBJ1-5, with a tentative D call TRBD1 (5 bases). Per germline, CDR1 MNHEY and CDR2 SMNVEV (reference sequence). V was cut by 5 bases and J by 6 bases, with 14 bases left in between. The CDR3 is 14 residues long. As DNA, the CDR3 is TGTGCCAGCAGTCCGGGGACCCCGAGTCAGCCCCAGCATTTT. Translating it yields CASSPGTPSQPQHF.

This clonotype was counted at least ten times. The J gene is TRBJ1-2, the V gene TRBV29-1; D not certain. The germline V gene encodes CDR1 SQVTM and CDR2 ANQGSEA. The CDR3 runs 12 residues. Trimming removed 3 bases from V and 1 base from J, with 6 bases in between. CDR3 DNA sequence: TGCAGCGTTGATTCTGTTAACTATGGCTACACCTTC. Its translation: CSVDSVNYGYTF.

This clonotype was picked up many times. The chain couples TRBV7-2 to TRBJ2-7; 8 positions agree with TRBD2. Germline V gives CDR1 SGHTA, CDR2 FQGNSA. The CDR3 extends over 15 amino acids. V lost 5 bases, J lost 3 bases, and 9 bases stayed unmatched. CDR3 in amino acids: CASSQSSGTHYEQYF. In DNA, the CDR3 is TGTGCCAGCAGCCAGAGTAGCGGGACACACTACGAGCAGTACTTC.

In its sample, this clonotype was seen many times. The gene calls are TRBV15 and TRBJ2-7, with D perhaps TRBD2 (6 bases). The CDR3 extends over 17 amino acids. CDR1 is LNHNV and CDR2 is YYDKDF in the germline V gene (reference sequence). The V and J ends lost 1 base and 0 bases respectively, with 16 bases between them. In DNA form, the CDR3 reads TGTGCCACCAGCAGAGCCCGAAGTTCGGGGGACTCCTACGAGCAGTACTTC. This encodes CATSRARSSGDSYEQYF. The full variable domain, its missing parts supplied by reference TRBV15 and TRBJ2-7, is DAMVIQNPRYQVTQFGKPVTLSCSQTLNHNVMYWYQQKSSQAPKLLFHYYDKDFNNEADTPDNFQSRRPNTSFCFLDIRSPGLGDTAMYLCATSRARSSGDSYEQYFGPGTRLTVT.

This clonotype has at least ten counts. The chain combines TRBV6-5 with TRBJ1-2, with a possible D match to TRBD1 (5 bases). V lost 7 bases and J 6 bases, leaving 15 bases between the germline ends. This CDR3 comprises 13 residues. Germline-derived CDR1 and CDR2 are MNHEY and SVGAGI. The CDR3 DNA sequence: TGTGCCAGCACCGAGGGACGTCTAAATGGCTACACCTTC. Translated: CASTEGRLNGYTF.

The sample holds many counts of this clonotype. The V and J genes are TRBV19 and TRBJ1-3; no definite D call. The CDR3 contains 13 residues. The V gene's germline CDR1 is LNHDA and CDR2 SQIVND (reference sequence). V shed 8 bases and J shed 0 bases, with 8 bases lying between them. As DNA, the CDR3 is TGTGCCAGTTTACACCGCTCTGGAAACACCATATATTTT. Protein: CASLHRSGNTIYF.

This clonotype came up many times. This chain connects TRBV7-8 to TRBJ2-7, with D tentatively TRBD1 (6 bases). CDR1 and CDR2 from the germline V gene are SGHVS and FQNEAQ. This CDR3 has 14 residues. Trimming removed 1 base from V and 5 bases from J, with 12 bases in between. CDR3 amino acids: CASSLGGRPDEQYF. In DNA, the CDR3 is TGTGCCAGCAGCTTAGGGGGGCGGCCCGACGAGCAGTACTTC.

This clonotype was seen at least ten times. The chain has TRBV19 and TRBJ1-1; D is perhaps TRBD1 (5 bases). Germline loops: CDR1 LNHDA, CDR2 SQIVND (reference sequence). CDR3 length equals 14 residues. V lost 4 bases and J lost 6, with 15 bases in between. The DNA for the CDR3 is TGTGCCAGTAGTACGGGACTTCTCGGGGCTGAAGCTTTCTTT. Translation gives CASSTGLLGAEAFF.

The CDR3 sequence is CASSLRGFYGYTF. DNA for the CDR3: TGTGCCAGCAGTTTGAGGGGGTTTTATGGCTACACCTTC. This chain connects TRBV28 to TRBJ1-2, with a weak D call TRBD1 (6 bases). V shed 3 bases and J shed 5 bases, with 10 bases lying between them. Germline-derived CDR1 and CDR2 are MDHEN and SYDVKM. This CDR3 contains 13 residues.

The chain links TRBV20-1 to TRBJ2-3, with D possibly called TRBD1 or TRBD2 (5 bases each). This CDR3 contains 13 residues. Germline CDR1 and CDR2: DFQATT and SNEGSKA (reference sequence). Trimming took 6 bases from V and 3 from J, leaving 13 bases between them. CDR3 nucleotides: TGCAGTGCCGCGGACGGGGCAACAGATACGCAGTATTTT. This encodes CSAADGATDTQYF.

This chain links TRBV28 with TRBJ1-3; D remains ambiguous. Looked up from germline, CDR1 is MDHEN and CDR2 is SYDVKM. V lost 10 bases and J 0 bases, leaving 7 bases between the germline ends. CDR3 length: 12 amino acids. CDR3 protein: CATGYSGNTIYF. The CDR3 DNA sequence: TGTGCCACCGGATACTCTGGAAACACCATATATTTT.

V and J are TRBV24-1 and TRBJ1-2, with 8 nucleotides matching TRBD1. The J segment lost 2 bases and the V segment lost 1 base, leaving 2 bases of the junction unmatched. The CDR3 spans 15 residues. Per the germline V gene, CDR1 is KGHDR and CDR2 is SFDVKD. The CDR3 protein is CATSDFGQGNYGYTF. CDR3 DNA sequence: TGTGCCACCAGTGATTTTGGACAGGGAAACTATGGCTACACCTTC.